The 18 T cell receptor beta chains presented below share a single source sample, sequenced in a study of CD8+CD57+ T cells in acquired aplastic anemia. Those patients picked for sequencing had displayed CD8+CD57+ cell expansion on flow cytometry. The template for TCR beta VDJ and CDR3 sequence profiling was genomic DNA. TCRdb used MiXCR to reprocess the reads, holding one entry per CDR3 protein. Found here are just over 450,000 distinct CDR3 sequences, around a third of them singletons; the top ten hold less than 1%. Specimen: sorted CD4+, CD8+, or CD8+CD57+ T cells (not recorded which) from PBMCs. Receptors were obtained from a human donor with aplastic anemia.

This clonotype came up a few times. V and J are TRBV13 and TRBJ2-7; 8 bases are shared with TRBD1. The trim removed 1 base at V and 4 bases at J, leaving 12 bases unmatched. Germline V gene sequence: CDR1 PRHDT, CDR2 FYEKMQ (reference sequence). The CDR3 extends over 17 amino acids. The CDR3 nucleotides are TGTGCCAGCAGCTTAGCGGTCGACAGGGGAACCTTTTACGAGCAGTACTTC. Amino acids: CASSLAVDRGTFYEQYF. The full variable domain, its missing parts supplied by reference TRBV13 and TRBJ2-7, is AAGVIQSPRHLIKEKRETATLKCYPIPRHDTVYWYQQGPGQDPQFLISFYEKMQSDKGSIPDRFSAQQFSDYHSELNMSSLELGDSALYFCASSLAVDRGTFYEQYFGPGTRLTVT.

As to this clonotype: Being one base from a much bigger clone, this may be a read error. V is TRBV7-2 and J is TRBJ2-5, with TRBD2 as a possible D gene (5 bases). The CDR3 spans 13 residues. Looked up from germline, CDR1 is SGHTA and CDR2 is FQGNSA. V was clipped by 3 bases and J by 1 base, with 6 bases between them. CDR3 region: CASSFGIQETQYF. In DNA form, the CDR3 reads TGTGCCAGCAGCTTCGGGATCCAAGAGACCCAGTACTTC.

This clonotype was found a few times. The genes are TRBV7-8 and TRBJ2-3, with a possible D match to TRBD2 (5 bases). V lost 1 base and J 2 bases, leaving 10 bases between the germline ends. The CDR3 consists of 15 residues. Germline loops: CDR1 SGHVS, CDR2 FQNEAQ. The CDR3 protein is CASSLERTLTDTQYF. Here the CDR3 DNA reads TGTGCCAGCAGCTTAGAGCGGACCCTCACAGATACGCAGTATTTT.

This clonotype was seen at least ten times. This CDR3 reads CASSLGQLKGYEQYF. The CDR3 bases are TGTGCCAGCAGCTTGGGACAGCTGAAGGGCTACGAGCAGTACTTC. The V and J genes are TRBV7-8 and TRBJ2-7, with TRBD1 matching 7 bases. The CDR3 extends over 15 amino acids. The V and J ends lost 3 bases and 3 bases, in that order; junction bases with no gene match: 8. Germline V CDR1 and CDR2: SGHVS, FQNEAQ.

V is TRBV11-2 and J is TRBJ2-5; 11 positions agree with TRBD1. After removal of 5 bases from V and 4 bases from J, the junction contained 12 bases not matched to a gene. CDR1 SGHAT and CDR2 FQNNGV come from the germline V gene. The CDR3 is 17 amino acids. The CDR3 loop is CASSPSGQGASLETQYF. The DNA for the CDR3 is TGTGCCAGCAGCCCTTCCGGACAGGGGGCTAGTTTAGAGACCCAGTACTTC.

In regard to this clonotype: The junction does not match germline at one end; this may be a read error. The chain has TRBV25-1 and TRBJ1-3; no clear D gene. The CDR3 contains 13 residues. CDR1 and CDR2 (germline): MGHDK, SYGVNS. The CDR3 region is CASSESKGNTVYF. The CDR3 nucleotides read TGTGCCAGCAGTGAATCGAAAGGAAACACCGTATATTTT.

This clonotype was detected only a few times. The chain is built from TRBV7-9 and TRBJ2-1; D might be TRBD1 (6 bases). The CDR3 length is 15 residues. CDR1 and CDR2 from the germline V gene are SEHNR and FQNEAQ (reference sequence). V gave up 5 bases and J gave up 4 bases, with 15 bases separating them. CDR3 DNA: TGTGCCAGCAGCCCTACCGGGACATTTTACAATGAGCAGTTCTTC. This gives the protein CASSPTGTFYNEQFF.

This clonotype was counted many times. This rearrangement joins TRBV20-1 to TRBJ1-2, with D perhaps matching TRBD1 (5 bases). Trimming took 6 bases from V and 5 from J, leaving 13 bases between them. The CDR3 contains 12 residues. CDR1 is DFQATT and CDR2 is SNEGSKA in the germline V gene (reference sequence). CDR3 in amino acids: CSAEDGGYGYTF. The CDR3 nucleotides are TGCAGTGCCGAAGACGGGGGGTATGGCTACACCTTC.

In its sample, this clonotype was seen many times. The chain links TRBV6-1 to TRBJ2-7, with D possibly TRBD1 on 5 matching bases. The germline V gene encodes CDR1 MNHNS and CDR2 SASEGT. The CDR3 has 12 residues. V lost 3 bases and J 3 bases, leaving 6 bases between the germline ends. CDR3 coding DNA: TGTGCCAGCAGTGACAGGGTCTACGAGCAGTACTTC. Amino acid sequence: CASSDRVYEQYF.

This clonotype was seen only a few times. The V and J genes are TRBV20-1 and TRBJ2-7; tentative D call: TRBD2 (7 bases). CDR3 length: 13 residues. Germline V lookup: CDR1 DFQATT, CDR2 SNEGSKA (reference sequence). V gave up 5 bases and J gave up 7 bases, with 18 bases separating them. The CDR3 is CSALSWGGQEQYF. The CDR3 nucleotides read TGCAGTGCTCTAAGTTGGGGGGGCCAAGAGCAGTACTTC.

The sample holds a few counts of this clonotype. CDR3 amino acids: CASSPLEVRGTEAFF. Written as DNA, the CDR3 is TGTGCCAGCTCACCACTTGAAGTCAGGGGGACTGAAGCTTTCTTT. The chain links TRBV10-3 to TRBJ1-1, with 7 positions matching TRBD1. V shed 10 bases and J 5 bases; nucleotides not matched to a gene: 16. CDR3 length: 15 residues. Germline assignment: CDR1 ENHRY and CDR2 SYGVKD.

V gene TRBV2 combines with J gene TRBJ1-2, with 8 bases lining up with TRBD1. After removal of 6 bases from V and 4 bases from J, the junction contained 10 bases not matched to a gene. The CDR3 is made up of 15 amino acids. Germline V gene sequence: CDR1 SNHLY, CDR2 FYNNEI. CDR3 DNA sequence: TGTGCCAGCAGCCAAGCCTCAGGGGGCGTCTATGGCTACACCTTC. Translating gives CASSQASGGVYGYTF.

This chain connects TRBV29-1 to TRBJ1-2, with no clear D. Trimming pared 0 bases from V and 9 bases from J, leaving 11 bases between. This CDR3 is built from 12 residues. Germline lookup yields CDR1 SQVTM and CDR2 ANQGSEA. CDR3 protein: CSVEDDLSRYTF. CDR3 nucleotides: TGCAGCGTTGAAGATGATCTCTCGCGCTACACCTTC.

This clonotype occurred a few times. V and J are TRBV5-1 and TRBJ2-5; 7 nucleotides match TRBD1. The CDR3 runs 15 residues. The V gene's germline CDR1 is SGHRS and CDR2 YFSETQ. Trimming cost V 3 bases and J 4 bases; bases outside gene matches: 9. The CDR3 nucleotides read TGCGCCAGCAGCTCCACACAGGGGTGGCGAGAGACCCAGTACTTC. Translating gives CASSSTQGWRETQYF.

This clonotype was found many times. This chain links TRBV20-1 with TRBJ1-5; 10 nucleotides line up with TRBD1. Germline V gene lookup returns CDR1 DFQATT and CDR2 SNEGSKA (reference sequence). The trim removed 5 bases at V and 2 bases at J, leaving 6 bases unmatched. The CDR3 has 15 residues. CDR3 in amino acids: CSAGTGTGGNQPQHF. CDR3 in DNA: TGCAGTGCTGGTACCGGGACAGGGGGCAATCAGCCCCAGCATTTT.

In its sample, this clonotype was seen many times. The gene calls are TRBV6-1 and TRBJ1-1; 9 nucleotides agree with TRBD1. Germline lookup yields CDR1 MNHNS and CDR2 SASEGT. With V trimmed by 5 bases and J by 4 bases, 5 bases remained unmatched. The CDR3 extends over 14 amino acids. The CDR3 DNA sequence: TGTGCCAGCAGTACGGACAGGGGAGGCACTGAAGCTTTCTTT. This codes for CASSTDRGGTEAFF.

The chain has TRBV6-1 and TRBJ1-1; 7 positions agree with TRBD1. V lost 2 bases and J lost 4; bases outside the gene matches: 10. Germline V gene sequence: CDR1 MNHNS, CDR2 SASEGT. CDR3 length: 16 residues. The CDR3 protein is CASSETVRGVGTEAFF. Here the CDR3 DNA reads TGTGCCAGCAGTGAAACAGTCAGGGGGGTTGGCACTGAAGCTTTCTTT.

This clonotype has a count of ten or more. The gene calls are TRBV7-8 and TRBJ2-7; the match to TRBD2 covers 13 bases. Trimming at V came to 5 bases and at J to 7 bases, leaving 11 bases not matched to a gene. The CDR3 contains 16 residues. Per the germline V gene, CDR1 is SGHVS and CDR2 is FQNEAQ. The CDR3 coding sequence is TGTGCCAGCAGCCAGCGATCGGGACTAGCGGGAAATGAGCAGTACTTC. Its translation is CASSQRSGLAGNEQYF.